Each of the 13 T cell receptor beta chains below was sequenced from the same sample in a study of T cells in tuberculosis listed by TCRdb under 2018. Receptor libraries were prepared by the immunoSEQ multiplex PCR assay. TCRdb carries this immuneACCESS record with in-frame sequences only. Its versions omit some clonotypes, under half of them owing to an unresolved V gene in the studies checked, with the rest unexplained. Here the sample has about 5,500 clones; approximately 97% occur a single time. Together, the top ten hold roughly 10% of the sample. Sample time point, as interpreted from the label and publication: new active TB diagnosis, blood taken before or within 7 days of starting treatment. Specimen: PBMCs, collected at tuberculosis diagnosis. All receptors come from an adult with tuberculosis.

This clone has just one count. The rearrangement joins TRBV30 to TRBJ1-5; D not resolved. This CDR3 comprises 16 residues. Germline V gene sequence: CDR1 GTSNPN, CDR2 SVGIG (reference sequence). V lost 2 bases and J 0 bases, leaving 14 bases between the germline ends. The CDR3 loop is CAWSRIGPYSNQPQHF. DNA of the CDR3: TGTGCCTGGAGTCGGATTGGGCCTTATAGCAATCAGCCCCAGCATTTT.

The V and J genes are TRBV2 and TRBJ1-5; 8 positions match TRBD1. Germline loops: CDR1 SNHLY, CDR2 FYNNEI. The V and J ends lost 7 bases and 4 bases, in that order; junction bases with no gene match: 6. This CDR3 has 14 amino acids. The CDR3 loop is CASTGQGGNQPQHF. The CDR3 coding sequence is TGTGCCAGCACTGGACAGGGAGGGAATCAGCCCCAGCATTTT.

This chain connects TRBV9 to TRBJ2-2; TRBD1 matches at 9 bases. The V gene end was trimmed by 0 bases and the J gene end by 4 bases; junction bases not matched to a gene: 7. Germline CDR1 reads SGDLS; CDR2 reads YYNGEE. The CDR3 has 17 amino acids. The CDR3 nucleotides are TGTGCCAGCAGCGTAGGAGGCGGGACAGGGTCCACCGGGGAGCTGTTTTTT. It encodes CASSVGGGTGSTGELFF.

The chain employs TRBV6-1 and TRBJ2-7; D remains ambiguous. The CDR3 sequence is 14 residues long. The ends were cut back, 1 base at V and 0 bases at J, with 7 bases in the middle. Germline CDR1 and CDR2: MNHNS and SASEGT. CDR3 region: CASSEGSSSYEQYF. The CDR3 region has the DNA TGTGCCAGCAGTGAAGGTTCGTCCTCCTACGAGCAGTACTTC.

V is TRBV7-2 and J is TRBJ2-7; 10 nucleotides align to TRBD2. V shed 1 base and J 2 bases; nucleotides not matched to a gene: 2. The CDR3 totals 15 residues. Germline V gives CDR1 SGHTA, CDR2 FQGNSA. CDR3 sequence reads: CASSLESGRAYEQYF. The CDR3 DNA sequence: TGTGCCAGCAGCTTAGAGAGCGGGAGGGCCTACGAGCAGTACTTC.

The chain recombines TRBV7-6 with TRBJ1-5; 11 bases align to TRBD1. V lost 4 bases, J lost 6 bases, and 5 bases stayed unmatched. CDR1 is SGHVS and CDR2 is FNYEAQ in the germline V gene. The CDR3 length is 15 residues. CDR3 in DNA: TGTGCCAGCAGCTCGGGACAGGGGGGTAGTCAGCCCCAGCATTTT. It yields the protein CASSSGQGGSQPQHF.

The chain combines TRBV11-2 with TRBJ2-1, with a weak D call TRBD2 (6 bases). Trimming removed 1 base at V and 8 bases at J, with 15 bases between. This CDR3 has 15 amino acids. Germline-derived CDR1 and CDR2 are SGHAT and FQNNGV. CDR3 DNA: TGTGCCAGCAGCTTAGGTAACCTAGCGCTGGATGAGCAGTTCTTC. Amino acid sequence: CASSLGNLALDEQFF.

The chain carries TRBV9 and TRBJ2-5; 9 nucleotides agree with TRBD2. The germline gives CDR1 SGDLS, CDR2 YYNGEE. With V trimmed by 0 bases and J by 5 bases, 8 bases remained unmatched. The CDR3 is made up of 16 amino acids. The CDR3 reads CASSVEGSGSRETQYF. Here the CDR3 DNA reads TGTGCCAGCAGCGTAGAGGGTAGCGGGAGTCGGGAGACCCAGTACTTC.

V is TRBV7-2 and J is TRBJ2-1; unclear D gene. The CDR3 has 12 residues. Germline loops: CDR1 SGHTA, CDR2 FQGNSA. V was pared by 2 bases and J by 10 bases, with 9 bases between. The CDR3 loop reads CASSLLVREQFF. CDR3 in DNA: TGTGCCAGCAGCTTACTAGTAAGAGAGCAGTTCTTC.

V usage is TRBV4-2 and J usage is TRBJ1-4; D remains unclear. The germline V and J ends were trimmed by 2 bases and 5 bases, with 9 bases remaining between them. CDR1 and CDR2 from the germline V gene are LGHNA and YNFKEQ. This CDR3 spans 14 amino acids. CDR3 residues: CASSQITENEKLFF. The CDR3 DNA is TGTGCCAGCAGCCAAATCACAGAGAATGAAAAACTGTTTTTT.

V usage is TRBV4-1 and J usage is TRBJ1-5; TRBD1 agrees at 7 bases. The CDR3 has 15 amino acids. CDR1 and CDR2 from the germline V gene are MGHRA and YSYEKL. J gave up 5 bases and V 1 base, and 5 bases lay outside the gene matches. DNA for the CDR3: TGCGCCAGCAGCCAAGGGCAGGGGGACTATCAGCCCCAGCATTTT. The encoded protein is CASSQGQGDYQPQHF.

This sequence joins TRBV29-1 and TRBJ1-1, with D possibly being TRBD1 (6 bases). The CDR3 is made up of 12 amino acids. The V end lost 7 bases, the J end lost 4 bases, and 13 bases lay between the germline ends. The germline V gene encodes CDR1 SQVTM and CDR2 ANQGSEA. The CDR3 loop is CSAPIGGTEAFF. The CDR3 DNA reads TGCAGCGCCCCAATAGGGGGCACTGAAGCTTTCTTT.

The rearrangement joins TRBV6-5 to TRBJ2-7; D unclear. Germline V CDR1 and CDR2: MNHEY, SVGAGI. The CDR3 consists of 13 residues. The ends were cut back, 2 bases at V and 7 bases at J, with 12 bases in the middle. The CDR3 protein is CASSYPGWREQYF. Written as DNA, the CDR3 is TGTGCCAGCAGTTACCCCGGCTGGCGGGAGCAGTACTTC.